This T cell receptor (beta chain) was captured in a study of blood T cell repertoires in COVID-19. J lost 5 bases, V lost 4 bases, and 24 bases had no gene match. The CDR3 has 20 amino acids. Germline CDR1 reads SGHRS; CDR2 reads YFSETQ. Using immunoSEQ multiplex PCR, the repertoire was profiled, and TCRdb retains in-frame clones only, with some absent. The data show roughly 100,000 clones, with around 86% seen just once and 3% to 4% held by the top ten. The rearrangement joins TRBV5-1 to TRBJ2-5, with 9 positions matching TRBD2. Material for sequencing was peripheral blood. This clonotype was sampled from a woman aged 70-85 years with acute or convalescent COVID-19. CDR3 residues: CASSPNAWRGLAGESETQYF. In DNA form, the CDR3 reads TGCGCCAGCAGCCCCAACGCTTGGAGGGGGTTAGCGGGAGAATCGGAGACCCAGTACTTC.